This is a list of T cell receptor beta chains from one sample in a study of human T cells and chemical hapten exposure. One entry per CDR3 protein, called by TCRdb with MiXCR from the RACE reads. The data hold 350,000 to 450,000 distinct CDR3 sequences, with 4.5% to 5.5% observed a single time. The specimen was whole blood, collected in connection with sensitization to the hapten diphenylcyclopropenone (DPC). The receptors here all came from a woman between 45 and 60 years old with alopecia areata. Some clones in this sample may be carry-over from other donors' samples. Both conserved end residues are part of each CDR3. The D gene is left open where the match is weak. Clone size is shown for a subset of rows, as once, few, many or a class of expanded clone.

CDR3aa: CASSLRGSYEQYF
CDR3nt: TGTGCCAGCAGTTTAAGGGGGTCCTACGAGCAGTACTTC
d_gene: NA
v_gene: TRBV28
j_gene: TRBJ2-7
abundance: many

CDR3aa: CAWSVLGRGETQYF
CDR3nt: TGTGCCTGGAGTGTACTGGGGAGGGGAGAGACCCAGTACTTC
d_gene: TRBD2
v_gene: TRBV30
j_gene: TRBJ2-5
abundance: NA

CDR3aa: CASHFSGGIPEAFF
CDR3nt: TGTGCCAGCCACTTCTCGGGGGGGATCCCTGAAGCTTTCTTT
d_gene: NA
v_gene: TRBV28
j_gene: TRBJ1-1
abundance: few

CDR3aa: CASTPTSGGRDEQFF
CDR3nt: TGTGCCAGCACCCCGACTAGCGGGGGGAGGGATGAGCAGTTCTTC
d_gene: TRBD2
v_gene: TRBV2
j_gene: TRBJ2-1
abundance: few

CDR3aa: CASSLRDRGFDEQYF
CDR3nt: TGTGCCAGCAGCCTCCGGGACAGGGGGTTCGACGAGCAGTACTTC
d_gene: TRBD1
v_gene: TRBV5-6
j_gene: TRBJ2-7
abundance: many

CDR3aa: CASSLAVGTSGMYGNEQFF
CDR3nt: TGTGCCAGCAGCTTAGCTGTGGGGACTAGCGGGATGTACGGAAATGAGCAGTTCTTC
d_gene: TRBD2
v_gene: TRBV11-2
j_gene: TRBJ2-1
abundance: NA

CDR3aa: CASRANYGEQFF
CDR3nt: TGTGCCAGCAGGGCAAACTATGGCGAGCAGTTCTTC
d_gene: NA
v_gene: TRBV6-1
j_gene: TRBJ2-1
abundance: NA

CDR3aa: CSVVLAGNYGYTF
CDR3nt: TGCAGCGTTGTCCTGGCAGGAAACTATGGCTACACCTTC
d_gene: NA
v_gene: TRBV29-1
j_gene: TRBJ1-2
abundance: few

CDR3aa: CASRPGQEPNTEAFF
CDR3nt: TGTGCCAGCAGGCCCGGACAGGAGCCGAACACTGAAGCTTTCTTT
d_gene: TRBD1
v_gene: TRBV12-3/TRBV12-4
j_gene: TRBJ1-1
abundance: NA

CDR3aa: CASSHLRDIQAFF
CDR3nt: TGTGCCAGCAGTCATCTCAGGGACATCCAGGCTTTCTTT
d_gene: NA
v_gene: TRBV6-2/TRBV6-3
j_gene: TRBJ1-1
abundance: NA

CDR3aa: CASSKYGLANTEAFF
CDR3nt: TGTGCCAGCAGCAAGTACGGTCTGGCGAACACTGAAGCTTTCTTT
d_gene: NA
v_gene: TRBV7-2
j_gene: TRBJ1-1
abundance: many

CDR3aa: CASSPDGLNTEAFF
CDR3nt: TGCGCCAGCAGCCCAGACGGCCTGAACACTGAAGCTTTCTTT
d_gene: NA
v_gene: TRBV5-1
j_gene: TRBJ1-1
abundance: many

CDR3aa: CASSPGQGVEKLFF
CDR3nt: TGTGCCAGCAGTCCCGGCCAGGGAGTTGAAAAACTGTTTTTT
d_gene: NA
v_gene: TRBV12-3/TRBV12-4
j_gene: TRBJ1-4
abundance: many

CDR3aa: CSVRGRNTGELFF
CDR3nt: TGCAGCGTTAGGGGTCGGAACACCGGGGAGCTGTTTTTT
d_gene: NA
v_gene: TRBV29-1
j_gene: TRBJ2-2
abundance: NA

CDR3aa: CASSLPGGGGTDTQYF
CDR3nt: TGTGCCAGCAGCTTACCGGGAGGAGGAGGCACAGATACGCAGTATTTT
d_gene: TRBD2
v_gene: TRBV7-6
j_gene: TRBJ2-3
abundance: many

CDR3aa: CAISESWQGINTEAFF
CDR3nt: TGTGCCATCAGTGAGTCGTGGCAGGGGATCAACACTGAAGCTTTCTTT
d_gene: NA
v_gene: TRBV10-3
j_gene: TRBJ1-1
abundance: NA

CDR3aa: CASSARTSGTRNYEQYF
CDR3nt: TGTGCCAGCAGTGCCCGGACATCCGGGACTAGAAACTACGAGCAGTACTTC
d_gene: TRBD2
v_gene: TRBV27
j_gene: TRBJ2-7
abundance: NA

CDR3aa: CASSISDMSYEQYF
CDR3nt: TGTGCCAGTAGTATATCCGACATGTCCTACGAGCAGTACTTC
d_gene: NA
v_gene: TRBV19
j_gene: TRBJ2-7
abundance: NA

CDR3aa: CASRPGQDLAPLHF
CDR3nt: TGTGCCAGCAGACCGGGACAGGACTTAGCGCCCCTCCACTTT
d_gene: TRBD1
v_gene: TRBV7-2
j_gene: TRBJ1-6
abundance: NA

CDR3aa: CASQGAGPGELFF
CDR3nt: TGTGCCTCTCAAGGGGCAGGGCCCGGGGAGCTGTTTTTT
d_gene: NA
v_gene: TRBV30
j_gene: TRBJ2-2
abundance: many

CDR3aa: CSVEDRAGRNYNEQFF
CDR3nt: TGCAGCGTTGAAGATCGGGCGGGACGAAACTACAATGAGCAGTTCTTC
d_gene: NA
v_gene: TRBV29-1
j_gene: TRBJ2-1
abundance: many

CDR3aa: CSAAQPGEQYF
CDR3nt: TGCAGTGCTGCTCAACCAGGGGAGCAGTACTTC
d_gene: NA
v_gene: TRBV20-1
j_gene: TRBJ2-7
abundance: many

CDR3aa: CSARETREDGYTF
CDR3nt: TGCAGTGCTAGAGAAACGAGGGAGGATGGCTACACCTTC
d_gene: NA
v_gene: TRBV20-1
j_gene: TRBJ1-2
abundance: many

CDR3aa: CASSSPSGSRDEQFF
CDR3nt: TGTGCCAGCAGCTCCCCGAGCGGGAGTCGGGATGAGCAGTTCTTC
d_gene: TRBD2
v_gene: TRBV7-9
j_gene: TRBJ2-1
abundance: few

CDR3aa: CASSGQVGEQYF
CDR3nt: TGTGCCAGCAGTGGACAGGTGGGCGAGCAGTACTTC
d_gene: TRBD1
v_gene: TRBV28
j_gene: TRBJ2-7
abundance: many

CDR3aa: CASSLNYGYTF
CDR3nt: TGTGCCAGCAGTTTGAACTATGGCTACACCTTC
d_gene: NA
v_gene: TRBV12-3/TRBV12-4
j_gene: TRBJ1-2
abundance: many

CDR3aa: CASSGLDGNNYGYTF
CDR3nt: TGTGCCAGCAGTGGCTTGGACGGGAATAACTATGGCTACACCTTC
d_gene: NA
v_gene: TRBV2
j_gene: TRBJ1-2
abundance: few

CDR3aa: CASSQRYRGTDSEAFF
CDR3nt: TGCGCCAGCAGCCAGCGATACAGGGGAACGGACTCTGAAGCTTTCTTT
d_gene: TRBD1
v_gene: TRBV5-1
j_gene: TRBJ1-1
abundance: NA

CDR3aa: CASRDGSGRYYSEQFF
CDR3nt: TGTGCCAGCAGAGACGGGAGCGGGAGGTACTACAGTGAGCAGTTCTTC
d_gene: TRBD2
v_gene: TRBV7-9
j_gene: TRBJ2-1
abundance: NA

CDR3aa: CASSWLGGGHYEQYF
CDR3nt: TGTGCCAGCAGCTGGCTGGGCGGGGGTCACTACGAGCAGTACTTC
d_gene: TRBD2
v_gene: TRBV5-6
j_gene: TRBJ2-7
abundance: few

CDR3aa: CASSLLGIAGYNEQFF
CDR3nt: TGTGCCAGCAGTTTGTTAGGAATAGCGGGGTACAATGAGCAGTTCTTC
d_gene: TRBD2
v_gene: TRBV12-3/TRBV12-4
j_gene: TRBJ2-1
abundance: many

CDR3aa: CSARDAGLTDTQYF
CDR3nt: TGCAGTGCTAGAGATGCAGGGTTGACAGATACGCAGTATTTT
d_gene: NA
v_gene: TRBV20-1
j_gene: TRBJ2-3
abundance: many

CDR3aa: CASSLVNARDTQYF
CDR3nt: TGCGCCAGCAGCTTGGTAAACGCGCGAGATACGCAGTATTTT
d_gene: NA
v_gene: TRBV5-1
j_gene: TRBJ2-3
abundance: few

CDR3aa: CSAKKTSASYEQYF
CDR3nt: TGCAGTGCTAAGAAGACTAGCGCGAGTTACGAGCAGTACTTC
d_gene: TRBD2
v_gene: TRBV20-1
j_gene: TRBJ2-7
abundance: NA

CDR3aa: CAIGMNTEAFF
CDR3nt: TGTGCCATCGGAATGAACACTGAAGCTTTCTTT
d_gene: NA
v_gene: TRBV27
j_gene: TRBJ1-1
abundance: few

CDR3aa: CASSQDSSGQPQHF
CDR3nt: TGTGCCAGCAGTCAGGACTCGAGCGGACAGCCCCAGCATTTT
d_gene: NA
v_gene: TRBV6-6
j_gene: TRBJ1-5
abundance: few

CDR3aa: CASRDIQGYMETQYF
CDR3nt: TGCGCCAGCAGGGATATACAGGGTTATATGGAGACCCAGTACTTC
d_gene: NA
v_gene: TRBV10-2
j_gene: TRBJ2-5
abundance: few

CDR3aa: CASSSDRQNTGELFF
CDR3nt: TGTGCCAGCAGCTCGGACAGGCAGAACACCGGGGAGCTGTTTTTT
d_gene: TRBD1
v_gene: TRBV6-5
j_gene: TRBJ2-2
abundance: many

CDR3aa: CASTPTGGMDTQYF
CDR3nt: TGTGCCAGCACCCCAACCGGGGGTATGGATACGCAGTATTTT
d_gene: NA
v_gene: TRBV6-5
j_gene: TRBJ2-3
abundance: many

CDR3aa: CSAIDREPVEGYGYTF
CDR3nt: TGCAGTGCTATAGACAGGGAACCTGTAGAGGGCTATGGCTACACCTTC
d_gene: TRBD1
v_gene: TRBV20-1
j_gene: TRBJ1-2
abundance: few

CDR3aa: CASSFVGSGDNSPLHF
CDR3nt: TGCGCCAGCAGCTTCGTCGGGTCAGGAGATAATTCACCCCTCCACTTT
d_gene: NA
v_gene: TRBV5-1
j_gene: TRBJ1-6
abundance: NA

CDR3aa: CASSSHTASNTGELFF
CDR3nt: TGTGCCAGCAGTTCCCACACGGCTAGTAACACCGGGGAGCTGTTTTTT
d_gene: NA
v_gene: TRBV6-5
j_gene: TRBJ2-2
abundance: NA

CDR3aa: CASSPGSGQGWDTGELFF
CDR3nt: TGTGCCAGCAGCCCAGGATCCGGACAGGGGTGGGACACCGGGGAGCTGTTTTTT
d_gene: TRBD1
v_gene: TRBV11-2
j_gene: TRBJ2-2
abundance: many

CDR3aa: CASSQLSYEQYF
CDR3nt: TGTGCCAGCAGCCAGCTGAGCTACGAGCAGTACTTC
d_gene: NA
v_gene: TRBV3-1
j_gene: TRBJ2-7
abundance: NA

CDR3aa: CASSPRGRIEKLFF
CDR3nt: TGTGCCAGCAGTCCCCGGGGTAGGATCGAAAAACTGTTTTTT
d_gene: NA
v_gene: TRBV28
j_gene: TRBJ1-4
abundance: once

CDR3aa: CSARDPGQGRTDTQYF
CDR3nt: TGCAGTGCTAGAGACCCCGGACAGGGGAGGACAGATACGCAGTATTTT
d_gene: TRBD1
v_gene: TRBV20-1
j_gene: TRBJ2-3
abundance: many

CDR3aa: CASSRIGPDNEQFF
CDR3nt: TGTGCCAGCAGTCGCATCGGCCCCGACAATGAGCAGTTCTTC
d_gene: NA
v_gene: TRBV28
j_gene: TRBJ2-1
abundance: many

CDR3aa: CASGGTSYSYEQYF
CDR3nt: TGTGCCAGCGGAGGGACGAGCTACTCCTACGAGCAGTACTTC
d_gene: NA
v_gene: TRBV6-5
j_gene: TRBJ2-7
abundance: few

CDR3aa: CASSPARRAADEQFF
CDR3nt: TGTGCCAGCAGTCCCGCCCGGAGGGCCGCAGATGAGCAGTTCTTC
d_gene: NA
v_gene: TRBV12-3/TRBV12-4
j_gene: TRBJ2-1
abundance: many

CDR3aa: CASSPRRVTYTEAFF
CDR3nt: TGTGCCAGCAGCCCCCGGAGGGTTACGTACACTGAAGCTTTCTTT
d_gene: NA
v_gene: TRBV7-9
j_gene: TRBJ1-1
abundance: few

CDR3aa: CAISESARNIQYF
CDR3nt: TGTGCCATCAGTGAGTCAGCGCGAAACATTCAGTACTTC
d_gene: NA
v_gene: TRBV10-3
j_gene: TRBJ2-4
abundance: many

CDR3aa: CSVEDDRRDTQYF
CDR3nt: TGCAGCGTTGAAGATGACCGGAGAGATACGCAGTATTTT
d_gene: NA
v_gene: TRBV29-1
j_gene: TRBJ2-3
abundance: NA